The present T cell receptor (beta chain) was sequenced within a study of OX40 agonist ivuxolimab in advanced cancers. Generated by immunoSEQ multiplex PCR, the TCRdb table keeps only in-frame clones and is missing some. The repertoire holds roughly 110,000 clones, with over 75% as singletons. The CDR3 is 14 amino acids. The germline V and J ends were trimmed by 4 bases and 3 bases, with 13 bases remaining between them. Germline lookup yields CDR1 MNHEY and CDR2 SMNVEV (reference sequence). Sampled blood was obtained at baseline, cycle 4 day 1, and cycle 7 day 1. This specimen was CD4+ or CD8+ T cells sorted from blood, taken in a trial of the OX40 agonist ivuxolimab. The sequence came from an adult with an advanced solid tumor such as melanoma, head and neck, liver or kidney cancer. The chain carries TRBV27 and TRBJ2-7; perhaps TRBD1 as D (5 bases). DNA of the CDR3: TGTGCCAGCAGTTCCCTCGGACAAAACTACGAGCAGTACTTC. Protein product: CASSSLGQNYEQYF.